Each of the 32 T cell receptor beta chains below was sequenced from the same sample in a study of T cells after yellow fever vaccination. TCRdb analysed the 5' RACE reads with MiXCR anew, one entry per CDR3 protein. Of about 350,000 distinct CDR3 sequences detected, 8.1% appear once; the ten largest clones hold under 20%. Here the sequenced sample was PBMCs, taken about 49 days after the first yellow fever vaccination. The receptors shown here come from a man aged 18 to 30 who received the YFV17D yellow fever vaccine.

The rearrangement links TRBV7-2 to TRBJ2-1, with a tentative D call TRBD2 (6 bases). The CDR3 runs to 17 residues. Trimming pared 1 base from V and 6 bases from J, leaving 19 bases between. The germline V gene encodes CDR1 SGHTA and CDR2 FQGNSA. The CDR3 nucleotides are TGTGCCAGCAGCTTAGTAGGAATCCTAGCGATGGGCAATGAGCAGTTCTTC. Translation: CASSLVGILAMGNEQFF.

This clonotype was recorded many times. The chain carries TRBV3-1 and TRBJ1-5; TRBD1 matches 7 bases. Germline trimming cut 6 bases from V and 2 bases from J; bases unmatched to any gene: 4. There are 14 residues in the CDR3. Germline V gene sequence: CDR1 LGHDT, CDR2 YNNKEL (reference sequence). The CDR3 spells CASSGQVGNQPQHF. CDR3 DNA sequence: TGTGCCAGCAGTGGACAGGTTGGCAATCAGCCCCAGCATTTT.

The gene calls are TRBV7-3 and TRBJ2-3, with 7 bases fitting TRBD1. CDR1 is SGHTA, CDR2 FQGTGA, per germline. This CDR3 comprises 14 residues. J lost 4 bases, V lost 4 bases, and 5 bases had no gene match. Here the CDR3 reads CASSSDRESDTQYF. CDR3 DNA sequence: TGTGCCAGCAGCTCAGACAGGGAATCAGATACGCAGTATTTT. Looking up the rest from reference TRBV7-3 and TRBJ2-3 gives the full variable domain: GAGVSQTPSNKVTEKGKYVELRCDPISGHTALYWYRQSLGQGPEFLIYFQGTGAADDSGLPNDRFFAVRPEGSVSTLKIQRTERGDSAVYLCASSSDRESDTQYFGPGTRLTVL.

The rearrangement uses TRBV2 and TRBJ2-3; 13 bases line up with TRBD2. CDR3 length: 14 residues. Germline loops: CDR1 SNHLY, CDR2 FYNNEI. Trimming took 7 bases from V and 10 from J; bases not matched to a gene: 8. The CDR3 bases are TGTGCCAGCAAGACTAGCGGGGGGTTAATTCCGCAGTATTTT. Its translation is CASKTSGGLIPQYF. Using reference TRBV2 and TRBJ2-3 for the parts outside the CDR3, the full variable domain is EPEVTQTPSHQVTQMGQEVILRCVPISNHLYFYWYRQILGQKVEFLVSFYNNEISEKSEIFDDQFSVERPDGSNFTLKIRSTKLEDSAMYFCASKTSGGLIPQYFGPGTRLTVL.

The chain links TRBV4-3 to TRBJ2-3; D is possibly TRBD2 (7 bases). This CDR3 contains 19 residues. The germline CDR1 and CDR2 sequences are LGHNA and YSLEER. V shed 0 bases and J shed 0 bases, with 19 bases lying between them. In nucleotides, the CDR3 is TGCGCCAGCAGCCAAGAGGGGGGGGCTAGCCCGGTTAGCACAGATACGCAGTATTTT. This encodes CASSQEGGASPVSTDTQYF.

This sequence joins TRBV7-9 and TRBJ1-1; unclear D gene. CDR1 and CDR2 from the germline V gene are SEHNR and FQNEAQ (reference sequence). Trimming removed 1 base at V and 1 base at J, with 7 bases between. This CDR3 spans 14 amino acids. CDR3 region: CASSLVQSNTEAFF. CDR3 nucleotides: TGTGCCAGCAGCTTAGTACAGTCGAACACTGAAGCTTTCTTT.

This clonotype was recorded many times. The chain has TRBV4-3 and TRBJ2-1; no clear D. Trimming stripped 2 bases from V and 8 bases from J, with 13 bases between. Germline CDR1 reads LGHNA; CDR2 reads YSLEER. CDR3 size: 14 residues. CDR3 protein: CASSQIFGADEQFF. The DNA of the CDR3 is TGCGCCAGCAGCCAAATCTTCGGTGCGGATGAGCAGTTCTTC.

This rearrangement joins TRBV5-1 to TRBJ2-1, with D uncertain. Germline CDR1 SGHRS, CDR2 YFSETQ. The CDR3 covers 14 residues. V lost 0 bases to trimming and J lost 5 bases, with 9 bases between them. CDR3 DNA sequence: TGCGCCAGCAGCTTGGTAGCCGAGAACAATGAGCAGTTCTTC. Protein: CASSLVAENNEQFF.

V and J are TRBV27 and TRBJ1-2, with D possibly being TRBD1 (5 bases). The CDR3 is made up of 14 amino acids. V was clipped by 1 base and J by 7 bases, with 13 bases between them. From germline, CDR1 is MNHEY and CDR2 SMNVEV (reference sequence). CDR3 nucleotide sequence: TGTGCCAGCAGTTTATTTCAGGGCGCCGGTGGCTACACCTTC. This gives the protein CASSLFQGAGGYTF.

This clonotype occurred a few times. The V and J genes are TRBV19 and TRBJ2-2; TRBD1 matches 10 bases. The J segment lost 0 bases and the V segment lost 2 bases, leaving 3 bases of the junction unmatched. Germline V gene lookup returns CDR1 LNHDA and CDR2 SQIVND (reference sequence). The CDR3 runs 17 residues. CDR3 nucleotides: TGTGCCAGTAGTATACTAGGACAGGGGGCGAACACCGGGGAGCTGTTTTTT. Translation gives CASSILGQGANTGELFF. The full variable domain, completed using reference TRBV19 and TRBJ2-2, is DGGITQSPKYLFRKEGQNVTLSCEQNLNHDAMYWYRQDPGQGLRLIYYSQIVNDFQKGDIAEGYSVSREKKESFPLTVTSAQKNPTAFYLCASSILGQGANTGELFFGEGSRLTVL.

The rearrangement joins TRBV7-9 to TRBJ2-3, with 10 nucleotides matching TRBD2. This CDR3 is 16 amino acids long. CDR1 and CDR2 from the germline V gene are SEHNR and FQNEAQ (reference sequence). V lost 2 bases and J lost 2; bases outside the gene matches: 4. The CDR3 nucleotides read TGTGCCAGCAGCTTACTAGCGGGGGCCTTCACAGATACGCAGTATTTT. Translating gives CASSLLAGAFTDTQYF.

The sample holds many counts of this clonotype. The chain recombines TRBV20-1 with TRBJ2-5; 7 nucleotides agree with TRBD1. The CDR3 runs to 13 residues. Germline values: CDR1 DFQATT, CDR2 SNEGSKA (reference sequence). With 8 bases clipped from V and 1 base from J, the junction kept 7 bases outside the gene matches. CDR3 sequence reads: CSSTTGFQETQYF. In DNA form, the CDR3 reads TGCAGTTCAACGACAGGGTTCCAAGAGACCCAGTACTTC.

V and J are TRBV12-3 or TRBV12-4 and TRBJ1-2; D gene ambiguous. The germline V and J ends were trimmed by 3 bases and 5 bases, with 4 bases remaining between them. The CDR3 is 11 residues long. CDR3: CASSFSYGYTF. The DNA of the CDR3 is TGTGCCAGCAGTTTCTCGTATGGCTACACCTTC.

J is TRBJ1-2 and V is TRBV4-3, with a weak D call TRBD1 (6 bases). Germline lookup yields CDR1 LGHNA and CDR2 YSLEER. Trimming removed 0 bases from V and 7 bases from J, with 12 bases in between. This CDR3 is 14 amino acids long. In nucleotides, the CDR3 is TGCGCCAGCAGCCAAGACACAGGGAGAGGTGGCTACACCTTC. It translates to CASSQDTGRGGYTF.

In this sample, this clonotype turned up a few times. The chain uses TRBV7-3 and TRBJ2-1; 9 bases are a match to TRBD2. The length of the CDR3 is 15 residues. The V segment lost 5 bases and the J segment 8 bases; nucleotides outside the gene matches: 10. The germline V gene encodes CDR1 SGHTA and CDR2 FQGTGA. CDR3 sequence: CASSRGGGALDEQFF. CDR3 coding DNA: TGTGCCAGCAGCCGGGGCGGGGGGGCCCTTGATGAGCAGTTCTTC.

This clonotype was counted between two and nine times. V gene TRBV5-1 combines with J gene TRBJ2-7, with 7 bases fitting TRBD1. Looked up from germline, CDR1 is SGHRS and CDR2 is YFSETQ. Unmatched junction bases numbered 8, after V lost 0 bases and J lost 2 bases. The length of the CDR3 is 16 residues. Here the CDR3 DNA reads TGCGCCAGCAGCTTGGCCACCGCGCAGGGGGCCTACGAGCAGTACTTC. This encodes CASSLATAQGAYEQYF.

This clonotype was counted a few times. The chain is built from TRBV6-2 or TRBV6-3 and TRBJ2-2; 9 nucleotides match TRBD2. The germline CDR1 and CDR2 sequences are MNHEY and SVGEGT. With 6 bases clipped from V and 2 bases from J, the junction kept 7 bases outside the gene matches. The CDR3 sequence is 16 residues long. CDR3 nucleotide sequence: TGTGCCAGCAGATTAGCGGGAGCTGGAAACACCGGGGAGCTGTTTTTT. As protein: CASRLAGAGNTGELFF.

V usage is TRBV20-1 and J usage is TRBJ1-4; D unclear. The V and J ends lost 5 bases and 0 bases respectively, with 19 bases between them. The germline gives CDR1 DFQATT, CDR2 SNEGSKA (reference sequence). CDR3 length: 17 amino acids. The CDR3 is CSAPTTALGATNEKLFF. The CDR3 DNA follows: TGCAGTGCTCCCACTACCGCCTTAGGCGCAACTAATGAAAAACTGTTTTTT.

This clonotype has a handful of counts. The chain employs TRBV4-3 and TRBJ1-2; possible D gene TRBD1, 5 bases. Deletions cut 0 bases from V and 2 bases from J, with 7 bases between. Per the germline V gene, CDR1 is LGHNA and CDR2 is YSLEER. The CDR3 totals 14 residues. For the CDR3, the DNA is TGCGCCAGCAGCCAAGAGACAGAGAACTATGGCTACACCTTC. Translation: CASSQETENYGYTF.

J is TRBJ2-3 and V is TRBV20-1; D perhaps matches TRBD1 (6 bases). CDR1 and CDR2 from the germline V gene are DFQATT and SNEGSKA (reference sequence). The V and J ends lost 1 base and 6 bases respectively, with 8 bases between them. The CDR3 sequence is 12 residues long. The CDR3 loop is CSARGGRDTQYF. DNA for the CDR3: TGCAGTGCTAGAGGGGGGCGGGATACGCAGTATTTT.

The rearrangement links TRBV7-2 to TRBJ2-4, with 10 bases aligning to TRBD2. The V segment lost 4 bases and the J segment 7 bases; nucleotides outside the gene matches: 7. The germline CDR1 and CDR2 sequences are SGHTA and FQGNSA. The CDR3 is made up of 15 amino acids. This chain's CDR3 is CASSSGISGGNIQYF. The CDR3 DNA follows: TGTGCCAGCAGCTCCGGGATTAGCGGGGGGAACATTCAGTACTTC.

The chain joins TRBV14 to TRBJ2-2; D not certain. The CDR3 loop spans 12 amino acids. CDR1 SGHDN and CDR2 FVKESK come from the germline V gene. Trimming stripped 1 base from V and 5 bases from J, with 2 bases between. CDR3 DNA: TGTGCCAGCAGCCAAGTGACCGGGGAGCTGTTTTTT. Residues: CASSQVTGELFF. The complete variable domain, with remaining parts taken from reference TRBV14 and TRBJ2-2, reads EAGVTQFPSHSVIEKGQTVTLRCDPISGHDNLYWYRRVMGKEIKFLLHFVKESKQDESGMPNNRFLAERTGGTYSTLKVQPAELEDSGVYFCASSQVTGELFFGEGSRLTVL.

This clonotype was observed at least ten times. The CDR3 protein is CASSLAGDEQFF. The CDR3 region has the DNA TGCGCCAGCAGCTTGGCAGGGGATGAGCAGTTCTTC. The genes are TRBV5-1 and TRBJ2-1, with a possible D match to TRBD1 (6 bases). Germline CDR1 reads SGHRS; CDR2 reads YFSETQ. This CDR3 is 12 amino acids long. The germline V and J ends were trimmed by 0 bases and 8 bases, with 6 bases remaining between them.

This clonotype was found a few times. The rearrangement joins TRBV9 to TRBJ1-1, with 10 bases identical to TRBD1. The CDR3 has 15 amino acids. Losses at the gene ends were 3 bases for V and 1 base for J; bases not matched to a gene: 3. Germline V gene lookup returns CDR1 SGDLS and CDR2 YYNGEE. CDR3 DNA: TGTGCCAGCAGCGGACAGGGGGCAAGGAACACTGAAGCTTTCTTT. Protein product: CASSGQGARNTEAFF.

The CDR3 protein is CAWSVVGRNQYEQYF. In nucleotides, the CDR3 is TGTGCCTGGAGTGTAGTGGGGCGGAATCAGTACGAGCAGTACTTC. This chain connects TRBV30 to TRBJ2-7, with D possibly being TRBD1 (5 bases). Looked up from germline, CDR1 is GTSNPN and CDR2 is SVGIG (reference sequence). The CDR3 spans 15 residues. Trimming removed 0 bases at V and 4 bases at J, with 16 bases between. Supplemented by reference TRBV30 and TRBJ2-7, the full variable domain reads SQTIHQWPATLVQPVGSPLSLECTVEGTSNPNLYWYRQAAGRGLQLLFYSVGIGQISSEVPQNLSASRPQDRQFILSSKKLLLSDSGFYLCAWSVVGRNQYEQYFGPGTRLTVT.

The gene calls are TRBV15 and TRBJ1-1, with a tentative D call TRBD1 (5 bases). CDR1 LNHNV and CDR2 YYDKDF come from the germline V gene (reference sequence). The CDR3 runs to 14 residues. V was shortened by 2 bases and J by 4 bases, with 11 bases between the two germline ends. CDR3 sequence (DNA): TGTGCCACCAGCAGACCCCAGGGTGGCACTGAAGCTTTCTTT. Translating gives CATSRPQGGTEAFF.

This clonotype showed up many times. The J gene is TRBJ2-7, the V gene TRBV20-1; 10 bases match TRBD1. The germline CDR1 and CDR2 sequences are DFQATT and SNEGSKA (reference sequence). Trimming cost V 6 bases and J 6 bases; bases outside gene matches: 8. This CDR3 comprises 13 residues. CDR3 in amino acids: CSAKRTGGSEQYF. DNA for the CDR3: TGCAGTGCCAAGAGGACAGGGGGTTCCGAGCAGTACTTC.

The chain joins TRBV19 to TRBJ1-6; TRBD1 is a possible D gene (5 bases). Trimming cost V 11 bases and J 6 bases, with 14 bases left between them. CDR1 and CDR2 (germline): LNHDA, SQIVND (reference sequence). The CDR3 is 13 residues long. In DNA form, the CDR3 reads TGTGCCGTCAAGGCGGGGGTTAATTCACCCCTCCACTTT. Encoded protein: CAVKAGVNSPLHF.

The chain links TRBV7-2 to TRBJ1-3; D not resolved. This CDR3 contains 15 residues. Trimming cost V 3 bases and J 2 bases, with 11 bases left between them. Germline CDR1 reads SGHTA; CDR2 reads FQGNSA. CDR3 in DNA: TGTGCCAGCAGCTTTGGCTTTGTGCCTGGAAACACCATATATTTT. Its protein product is CASSFGFVPGNTIYF.

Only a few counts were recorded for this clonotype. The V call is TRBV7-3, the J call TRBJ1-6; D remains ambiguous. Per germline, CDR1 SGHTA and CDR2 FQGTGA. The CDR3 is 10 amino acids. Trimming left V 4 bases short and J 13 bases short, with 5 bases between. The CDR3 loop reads CASSSSPLHF. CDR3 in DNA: TGTGCCAGCAGCTCCTCCCCCCTCCACTTT. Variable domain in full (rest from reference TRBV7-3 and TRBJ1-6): GAGVSQTPSNKVTEKGKYVELRCDPISGHTALYWYRQSLGQGPEFLIYFQGTGAADDSGLPNDRFFAVRPEGSVSTLKIQRTERGDSAVYLCASSSSPLHFGNGTRLTVT.

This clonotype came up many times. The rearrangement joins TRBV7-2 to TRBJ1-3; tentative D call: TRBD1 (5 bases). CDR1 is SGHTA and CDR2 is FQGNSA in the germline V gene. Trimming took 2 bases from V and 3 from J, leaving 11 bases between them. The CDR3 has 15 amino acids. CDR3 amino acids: CASSLSGRDGNTIYF. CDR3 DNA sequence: TGTGCCAGCAGCTTATCCGGCAGGGATGGAAACACCATATATTTT.

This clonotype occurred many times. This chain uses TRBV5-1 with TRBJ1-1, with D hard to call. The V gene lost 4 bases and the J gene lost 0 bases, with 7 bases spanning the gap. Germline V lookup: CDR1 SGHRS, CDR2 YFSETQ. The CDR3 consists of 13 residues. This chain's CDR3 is CASSTVLNTEAFF. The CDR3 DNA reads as TGCGCCAGCAGCACGGTATTGAACACTGAAGCTTTCTTT.